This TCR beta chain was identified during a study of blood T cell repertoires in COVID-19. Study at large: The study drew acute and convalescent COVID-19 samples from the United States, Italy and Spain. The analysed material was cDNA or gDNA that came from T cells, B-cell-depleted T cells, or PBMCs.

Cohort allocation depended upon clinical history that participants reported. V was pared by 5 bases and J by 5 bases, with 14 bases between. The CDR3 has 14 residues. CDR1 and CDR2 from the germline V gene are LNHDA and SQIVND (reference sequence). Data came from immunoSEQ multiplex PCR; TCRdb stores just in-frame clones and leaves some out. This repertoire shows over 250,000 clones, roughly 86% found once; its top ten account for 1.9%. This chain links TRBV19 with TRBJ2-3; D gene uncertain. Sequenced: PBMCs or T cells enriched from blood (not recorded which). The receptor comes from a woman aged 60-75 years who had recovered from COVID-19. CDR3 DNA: TGTGCCAGTAGTTATTCGCAGACGGGAGATACGCAGTATTTT. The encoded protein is CASSYSQTGDTQYF.